Described below is a single T cell receptor (beta chain) sequence and its context. Its antigen has not been determined. No base quality values were provided; no much bigger clone lies one nucleotide off. The data belong to a study of post-analysis software for immune sequencing data (dated by TCRdb to the mid-2010s). In the study overall: Recorded disease courses included relapsing-remitting, secondary progressive and progressive-relapsing multiple sclerosis, with some patients lacking subtype annotation. The multiple sclerosis patient repertoires were compared with about a dozen previously published healthy control repertoires from donors aged about 6 to 26 years. A subset of samples was prepared in parallel using single-end sample barcoding, then pooled and co-amplified after Illumina adapter ligation.

After removal of 7 bases from V and 3 bases from J, the junction retains 18 bases not matched to a gene. The germline V gene yields MNHEY for CDR1 and SVGEGT for CDR2. The cysteine opens and the phenylalanine closes a CDR3 of 18 amino acids. Kept here is only the CDR3 DNA, which spans 54 bases and is read in frame from base 1. Receptor libraries were prepared by PCR. The sequencer listed for this sample is Illumina HiSeq 2500. To reduce PCR and sequencing biases, unique molecular identifiers were incorporated into the TCR beta cDNA libraries. Roughly 500,000 cDNA molecules were obtained for every 1 to 10 million input T cells, so each molecule roughly corresponded to one T cell. The same protocol used for the earlier healthy control dataset was applied to prepare and sequence the patient libraries. Samples belonging to the same batch were prepared together, multiplexed and sequenced on a shared HiSeq lane. Concerning the study's data processing: MIGEC was used to process the raw barcoded reads, and molecular identifier groups with only a single read were discarded before consensus assembly and CDR3 extraction. Clonotype tables were post-analysed with VDJtools, normalizing diversity by down-sampling all datasets to the smallest sample size. Repertoire overlap clustering matched CDR3 amino acid but not nucleotide sequences to correct batch-related cross-sample contamination. TCRdb reprocessing: public reads trimmed at Q25 with fastp, clones called with MiXCR, in-frame beta chains kept. Rows matching on CDR3 protein sequence are summarized as one entry with the most common DNA and genes. The V and J calls follow TCRdb's processing rather than the paper's. Within this sample are a few hundred thousand distinct CDR3 sequences, with roughly 46% of them counted one time only. Jointly, the top ten make up 9.5% to 13% of the sample.

To demonstrate the VDJtools post-analysis software, TCR beta repertoires were profiled from the peripheral blood of over ten young patients with multiple sclerosis. Multiple sclerosis patients were children and adolescents aged roughly 6 to 17 years. General conclusions and limits of the study: The multiple sclerosis patient group was slightly younger than the control group. Patients showed significantly higher frequencies than controls for about five TRBV segments, among them TRBV5-6, TRBV5-1 and TRBV20-1. When samples were clustered directly using the F measure, samples prepared in the same batch co-clustered strongly, which prompted a batch-effect correction. Significantly lower normalized Chao1 diversity was found in multiple sclerosis patients than in controls, suggesting substantial peripheral T-cell clonal expansion.

Here the chain combines TRBV6-2 or TRBV6-3 and TRBJ1-5; 7 junctional bases match TRBD1. This clonotype was sampled from a girl aged 10 to 17 with multiple sclerosis. The sequenced material came from blood. CDR3 protein: CASTLSGGFSIHNQPQHF. The nucleotide sequence is given as TGTGCCAGCACCCTCTCAGGGGGGTTTTCAATTCACAATCAGCCCCAGCATTTT.